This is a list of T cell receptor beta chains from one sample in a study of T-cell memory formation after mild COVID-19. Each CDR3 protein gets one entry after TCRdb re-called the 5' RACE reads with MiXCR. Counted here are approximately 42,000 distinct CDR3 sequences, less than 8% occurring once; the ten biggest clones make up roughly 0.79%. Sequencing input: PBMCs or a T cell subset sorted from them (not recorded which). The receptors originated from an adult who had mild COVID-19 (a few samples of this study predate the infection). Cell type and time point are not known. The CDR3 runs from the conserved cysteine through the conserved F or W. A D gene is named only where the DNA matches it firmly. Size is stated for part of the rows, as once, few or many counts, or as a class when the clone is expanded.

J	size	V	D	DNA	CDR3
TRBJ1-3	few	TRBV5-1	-	TGCGCCACCCGGATTTCCCCGGACACTCACTCTGGAAACACCATATATTTT	CATRISPDTHSGNTIYF
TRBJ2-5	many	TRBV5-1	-	TGCGCCAGCAGCTCTACAAGGGTCGTAGAGACCCAGTACTTC	CASSSTRVVETQYF
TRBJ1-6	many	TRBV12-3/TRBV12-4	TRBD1	TGTGCCAGCAGTTGGACAGGGCGAAATTCACCCCTCCACTTT	CASSWTGRNSPLHF
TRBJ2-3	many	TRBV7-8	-	TGTGCCAGCAGTCCCATGAAAACTCCCACAGATACGCAGTATTTT	CASSPMKTPTDTQYF
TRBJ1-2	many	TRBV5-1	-	TGCGCCAGCAGCTTAGCAGGGAGCCATGGCTACACCTTC	CASSLAGSHGYTF
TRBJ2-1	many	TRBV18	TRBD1	TGTGCCAGCTCCCGGGACAGAAAGTACAATGAGCAGTTCTTC	CASSRDRKYNEQFF
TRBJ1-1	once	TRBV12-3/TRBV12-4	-	TGTGCCAGCAACCGGGAGCGGTACACTGAAGCTTTCTTT	CASNRERYTEAFF
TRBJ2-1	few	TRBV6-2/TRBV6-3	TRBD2	TGTGCCAGCAGTGAAGCGGGAGTGGGGCCCAATGAGCAGTTCTTC	CASSEAGVGPNEQFF
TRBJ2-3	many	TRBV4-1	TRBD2	TGCGCCAGCAGCCAAGATCCGGCGGGGGGGCAGTATTTT	CASSQDPAGGQYF
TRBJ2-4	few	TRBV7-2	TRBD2	TGTGCCAGCAGCCCAGATCGGGGGGTAGCCAAAAACATTCAGTACTTC	CASSPDRGVAKNIQYF
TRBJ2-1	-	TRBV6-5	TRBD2	TGTGCCAGCAGTTACGGCGGGAGATGGGCCTACAATGAGCAGTTCTTC	CASSYGGRWAYNEQFF
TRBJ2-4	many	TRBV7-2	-	TGTGCCAGCAGCTTAGGAGGAACAGGGTCGGGCAAAAACATTCAGTACTTC	CASSLGGTGSGKNIQYF
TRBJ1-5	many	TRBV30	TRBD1	TGTGCCTGGGACAGGGGGAGCAATCAGCCCCAGCATTTT	CAWDRGSNQPQHF
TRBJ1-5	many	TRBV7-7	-	TGTGCTAGCAGCCCAACCTGGGGGACGGACAATCAGCCCCAGCATTTT	CASSPTWGTDNQPQHF
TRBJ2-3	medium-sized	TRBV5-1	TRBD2	TGCGCCAGCAGCTTGACTAGCGGGGGTATAAATACGCAGTATTTT	CASSLTSGGINTQYF
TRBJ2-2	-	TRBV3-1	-	TGTGCCAGCAGCCAACTTTACATGTTTACGAACACCGGGGAGCTGTTTTTT	CASSQLYMFTNTGELFF
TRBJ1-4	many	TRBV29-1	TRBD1	TGCAGCGTTCGCGGACGGACAGGCGATGAAAAACTGTTTTTT	CSVRGRTGDEKLFF
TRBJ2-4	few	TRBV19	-	TGTGCCAGTAGTATAGGGGACATTCAGTACTTC	CASSIGDIQYF
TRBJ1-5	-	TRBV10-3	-	TGTGCCATCAGTGAGAGGGCCGGGGGTGAAAGCAATCAGCCCCAGCATTTT	CAISERAGGESNQPQHF
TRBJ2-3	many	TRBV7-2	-	TGTGCCAGCAGTCGACAGGATAGCACAGATACGCAGTATTTT	CASSRQDSTDTQYF
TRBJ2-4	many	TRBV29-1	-	TGCAGCGGCTTAAGTAGCGGATACATTCAGTACTTC	CSGLSSGYIQYF
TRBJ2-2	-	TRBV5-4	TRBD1	TGTGCCAGCAGCTTGGGGGGACAGTACACCGGGGAGCTGTTTTTT	CASSLGGQYTGELFF
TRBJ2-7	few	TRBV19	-	TGTGCCGTCCAAGCACGGCACTTGAACGGCGAGCAGTACTTC	CAVQARHLNGEQYF
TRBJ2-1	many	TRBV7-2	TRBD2	TGTGCCAGCAGGCCTGCCGGGACTAGCGGGGGCCTCTCCTACAATGAGCAGTTCTTC	CASRPAGTSGGLSYNEQFF
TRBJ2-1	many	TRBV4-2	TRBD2	TGTGCCAGCAGCCCCCGACTAGCGGGAGATGAGCAGTTCTTC	CASSPRLAGDEQFF
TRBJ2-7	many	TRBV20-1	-	TGCAGTGCTAGTGCGAGCGGGCCTGCCTACGAGCAGTACTTC	CSASASGPAYEQYF
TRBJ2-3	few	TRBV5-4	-	TGTGCCAGCAGCTTGAGGGGGTACACAGATACGCAGTATTTT	CASSLRGYTDTQYF
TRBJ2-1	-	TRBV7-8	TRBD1	TGTGCCAGCAGCCCACACCACAGGGGTTCCTACAATGAGCAGTTCTTC	CASSPHHRGSYNEQFF
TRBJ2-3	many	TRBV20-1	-	TGCAGTCCAGGGGACAATTCTCCAGATACGCAGTATTTT	CSPGDNSPDTQYF
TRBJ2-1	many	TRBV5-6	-	TGTGCCAGCAGCTCCTACAATGAGTGGTTCTTC	CASSSYNEWFF
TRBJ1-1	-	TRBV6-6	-	TGTGCCAGCAGTTACGGGAGGCAGGGTAGGGGGAATACTGAAGCTTTCTTT	CASSYGRQGRGNTEAFF
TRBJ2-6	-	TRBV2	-	TGTGCCAGCAGCTTAACAGGGTTTTGGTTCTCTGGGGCCAACGTCCTGACTTTC	CASSLTGFWFSGANVLTF
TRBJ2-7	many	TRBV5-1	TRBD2	TGCGCCAGCAGCTGGGGGGCCTCTAGCGGGGGCCCGGGAGAGCAGTACTTC	CASSWGASSGGPGEQYF
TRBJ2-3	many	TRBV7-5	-	-	CISVSESVLNSILSTDTQYF
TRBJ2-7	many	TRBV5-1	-	TGCGCCAGCAGCTTCGAGGGAACCTACGAGCAGTACTTC	CASSFEGTYEQYF
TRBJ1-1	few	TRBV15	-	TGTGCCACCAGCGGCCTCTCCCGGGGGGTCAGACGGGCGAGGACTGAAGCTTTCTTT	CATSGLSRGVRRARTEAFF
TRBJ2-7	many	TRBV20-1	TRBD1	TGCAGTGCTCCCCAGGGACAGGGGTGGTACGAGCAGTACTTC	CSAPQGQGWYEQYF
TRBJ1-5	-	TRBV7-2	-	TGTGCCAGCAGCAGAGACAGAGTTAATCAGCCCCAGCATTTT	CASSRDRVNQPQHF
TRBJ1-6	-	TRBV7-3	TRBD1	TGTGCCAGCAGGGGACAGGGGGCAGGGTCACCCCTCCACTTT	CASRGQGAGSPLHF
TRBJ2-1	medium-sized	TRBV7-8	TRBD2	TGTGCCAGCAGCTTAATCAGATTAGCGGGATGGCGGAATGAGCAGTTCTTC	CASSLIRLAGWRNEQFF
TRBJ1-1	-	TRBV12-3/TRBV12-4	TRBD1	TGTGCCAGCAGCCCTCGGGGACAGGGGTTGAATATAGCGGCTTTCTTT	CASSPRGQGLNIAAFF